These T cell receptor beta chains were read from a single sample in a study of blood T cell repertoires in COVID-19. Profiling relied on immunoSEQ multiplex PCR, and the TCRdb table lists in-frame clones only, not all of them. The sample lists about 370,000 clones, roughly 86% occurring once. Sequencing used peripheral blood. Receptors were obtained from a woman under 40 with COVID-19, enrolled during active disease. Both conserved end residues are part of each CDR3. Each record gives: clone size, V gene, D gene, J gene, CDR3 DNA, CDR3 protein. D genes are given only for firm matches. Clone size is stated in some rows and not others, as once, few, many or a class when expanded.

NA,TRBV7-2,NA,TRBJ1-5,TGTGCCAGCAGCTCTCAGGGGTTATATAGCAATCAGCCCCAGCATTTT,CASSSQGLYSNQPQHF
NA,TRBV7-2,NA,TRBJ2-1,TGTGCCAGCAGCCCTTATAATGAGCAGTTCTTC,CASSPYNEQFF
NA,TRBV28,NA,TRBJ1-3,TGTGCCAGCAGTTTGGTCCCCCCGGAGATCTCTGGAAACACCATATATTTT,CASSLVPPEISGNTIYF
NA,TRBV6-2/TRBV6-3,TRBD1,TRBJ2-1,TGTGCCAGCAGTTCGAGGACAGGGTCCTACAATGAGCAGTTCTTC,CASSSRTGSYNEQFF
NA,TRBV9,NA,TRBJ2-7,TGTGCCAGCAGCGGTAGTTACGAGCAGTACTTC,CASSGSYEQYF
NA,TRBV19,NA,TRBJ1-1,TGTGCCAGTAGCCGAGACAGCACTGAAGCTTTCTTT,CASSRDSTEAFF
NA,TRBV6-2/TRBV6-3,TRBD1,TRBJ1-1,TGTGCCAGCAGTTCCTTAGACGCGGGACAGGGGGCCACTGAAGCTTTCTTT,CASSSLDAGQGATEAFF
NA,TRBV5-1,NA,TRBJ1-2,TGCGCCAGCAGCTTGGGGGGGCCGGACTATGGCTACACCTTC,CASSLGGPDYGYTF
NA,TRBV9,NA,TRBJ2-3,TGTGCCAGCAGCCTTATGCGATCAGATACGCAGTATTTT,CASSLMRSDTQYF
once,TRBV10-3,TRBD1,TRBJ1-4,TGTGCCATTAGGGACAGGGGAGAAGAAAAACTGTTTTTT,CAIRDRGEEKLFF
NA,TRBV18,NA,TRBJ2-5,TGTGCCAGCTCACCCCTCAGGGTTGTGAAAGAGACCCAGTACTTC,CASSPLRVVKETQYF
NA,TRBV29-1,NA,TRBJ2-7,TGCAGCGTTGCGCAAAACAGGATAGCCTACGAGCAGTACTTC,CSVAQNRIAYEQYF
NA,TRBV18,TRBD2,TRBJ2-5,TGTGCCAGCGCTAGACCGGGACTAGCGGGAGTTAGAGGAGAGACCCAGTACTTC,CASARPGLAGVRGETQYF
NA,TRBV6-5,TRBD1,TRBJ1-2,TGTGCCAGCAGTTACGGGACAGGCCGCTATGGCTACACCTTC,CASSYGTGRYGYTF
NA,TRBV10-1,NA,TRBJ2-2,TGCGCCAGCAGTGGATACCCTGGGGGGACCGGGGAGCTGTTTTTT,CASSGYPGGTGELFF
few,TRBV5-1,NA,TRBJ2-1,TGCGCCAGCAGCTATTCGGGTACCAGCACAGGTGAGCAGTTCTTC,CASSYSGTSTGEQFF
NA,TRBV30,NA,TRBJ1-5,TGTGCCTGGAGACCGTACAACAGGGCGCAGCCCCAGCATTTT,CAWRPYNRAQPQHF
NA,TRBV4-1,TRBD1,TRBJ2-7,TGCGCCAGCAGCCAAGATCCGGGACAGGGGTCCTACGAGCAGTACTTC,CASSQDPGQGSYEQYF
NA,TRBV4-3,TRBD2,TRBJ2-1,TGCGCCAGCAGCTTAGGGACTAGTTTCTACAATGAGCAGTTCTTC,CASSLGTSFYNEQFF
NA,TRBV28,TRBD2,TRBJ2-3,TGTGCCAGCAGCCCCGGGACTAGGTCAACAGATACGCAGTATTTT,CASSPGTRSTDTQYF
NA,TRBV11-2,NA,TRBJ1-2,TGTGCCAGCAGCTTTCGCGGGACGCCCCATCTTATGGGCTACACCTTC,CASSFRGTPHLMGYTF
NA,TRBV6-4,NA,TRBJ2-7,TGTGCCAGCAGTCCTCGCTGGGGCGACGGGTACGAGCAGTACTTC,CASSPRWGDGYEQYF
NA,TRBV30,NA,TRBJ2-7,TGTGCCTGGAGTGTAGGGACAATATCCTACGAGCAGTACTTC,CAWSVGTISYEQYF
NA,TRBV28,TRBD1,TRBJ2-1,TGTGCCACCTCAAGGGGCCCGGGACAGGGGTCGCCTGAGCAGTTCTTC,CATSRGPGQGSPEQFF
NA,TRBV18,NA,TRBJ1-5,TGTGCCAGCTCACCACAGTCACACACCAATCAGCCCCAGCATTTT,CASSPQSHTNQPQHF
NA,TRBV11-2,NA,TRBJ2-1,TGTGCCAGCACTGGCCTCCGGGAGCTCTCCTACAATGAGCAGTTCTTC,CASTGLRELSYNEQFF
NA,TRBV28,NA,TRBJ2-7,TGTGCCAGCAGTTTATCTGCAAGGAGCTCCTACGAGCAGTACTTC,CASSLSARSSYEQYF
NA,TRBV19,TRBD1,TRBJ1-1,TGTGCCAGTAGACAACAGGGGGCCGAAGGTGAAGCTTTCTTT,CASRQQGAEGEAFF
NA,TRBV18,NA,TRBJ1-1,TGCTACTCGACAAAAGGCCCAGGGGAAACTGAAGCTTTCTTT,CYSTKGPGETEAFF
once,TRBV7-2,TRBD2,TRBJ2-3,TGTGCCAGCAGCTTAGCCCCGGGAGGAGATACGCAGTATTTT,CASSLAPGGDTQYF
NA,TRBV5-1,TRBD2,TRBJ2-1,TGCGCCAGCAATGTAGCGGGAGGGTATTACAATGAGCAGTTCTTC,CASNVAGGYYNEQFF
NA,TRBV9,TRBD2,TRBJ2-7,TGTGCCAGCAGCGTAGAACTAGCGGGAGGGTTCTACGAGCAGTACTTC,CASSVELAGGFYEQYF
NA,TRBV5-8,TRBD1,TRBJ1-2,TGTGCCAGCAGCCCAGGGACAGGGGGCCTGGAAGGCTACACCTTC,CASSPGTGGLEGYTF
NA,TRBV7-9,TRBD2,TRBJ2-1,TGTGCCAGCAGCTTAGTAATAGCGGGAGTTTTAGATGAGCAGTTCTTC,CASSLVIAGVLDEQFF
NA,TRBV4-3,NA,TRBJ1-4,TGCGCCAGCAGCCAAGATCCGCAGGGCCAGAATGAAAAACTGTTTTTT,CASSQDPQGQNEKLFF
NA,TRBV7-9,TRBD1,TRBJ2-7,TGTGCCAGCAACGCCGGGACAGGGCTGTACGAGCAGTACTTC,CASNAGTGLYEQYF
NA,TRBV6-2/TRBV6-3,NA,TRBJ2-5,TGTGCCAGCAGCCCTTCTAAGCGGGTGGGCAGGACCCAGTACTTC,CASSPSKRVGRTQYF
NA,TRBV30,TRBD1,TRBJ2-7,TGTGCCTATGGACAGGGGATGCCCTACGAGCAGTACTTC,CAYGQGMPYEQYF
NA,TRBV9,NA,TRBJ2-3,TGTGCCAGCAGCGTCGGTAGTCCAGGGGCTGCAGATACGCAGTATTTT,CASSVGSPGAADTQYF
NA,TRBV2,NA,TRBJ1-1,TGTGCCAGCAGACCCTCGGGGGTGAACACTGAAGCTTTCTTT,CASRPSGVNTEAFF
NA,TRBV6-1,NA,TRBJ2-2,TGTGCCAGCAGTGAAGCGGGAGACACCGGGGAGCTGTTTTTT,CASSEAGDTGELFF
NA,TRBV3-1/TRBV3-2,TRBD1,TRBJ1-2,TGTGCCAGCAGCCCCCTACCCGGTCAGGGACAGGGAAGAGGCTACACCTTC,CASSPLPGQGQGRGYTF
NA,TRBV28,TRBD1,TRBJ1-5,TGTGCCAGCAGGGACAGGGGGCTTTTTCAGCCCCAGCATTTT,CASRDRGLFQPQHF
NA,TRBV30,NA,TRBJ1-5,TGTGCCTGGAGTGCAGGGCTCAATCAGCCCCAGCATTTT,CAWSAGLNQPQHF
NA,TRBV7-8,TRBD1,TRBJ1-5,TGTGCCAGCAGCTCCCAGACAGGGGGGAGCAATCAGCCCCAGCATTTT,CASSSQTGGSNQPQHF
few,TRBV5-1,NA,TRBJ1-1,TGCGCCAGCAGCTGGATCAGGGGACGGGACACTGAAGCTTTCTTT,CASSWIRGRDTEAFF